A single TCR beta chain is shown here with its context. Its antigen is not identified. Donors were all healthy Caucasians. TCRdb recomputed calls from the 5' RACE reads with MiXCR, one row per CDR3 protein. Among about 300,000 distinct CDR3 sequences, 9% to 15% were seen once, and the ten largest hold just over 7%. The sample is drawn from a study of identical twins. The CDR3 sequence is 15 residues long. Between the trimmed V and J ends, which lost 1 base and 7 bases, there was a span of 14 bases. Germline assignment: CDR1 SGHAT and CDR2 FQNNGV. The study's findings and limits: Compared with models, monozygotic twins showed more out-of-frame TCR alpha sharing.

The same sample was also studied in work on yellow fever vaccine responses in identical twins.

The source of this sequence is a woman younger than 35 in good health. The rearrangement joins TRBV11-2 to TRBJ2-1; weak D call: TRBD1 (6 bases). Sequenced sample: CD8+ T cells sorted from blood. The CDR3 region has the DNA TGTGCCAGCAGCTTAGGATTGGGGGCTGGGAATGAGCAGTTCTTC. Protein sequence: CASSLGLGAGNEQFF. Full variable domain (missing parts from reference TRBV11-2 and TRBJ2-1): EAGVAQSPRYKIIEKRQSVAFWCNPISGHATLYWYQQILGQGPKLLIQFQNNGVVDDSQLPKDRFSAERLKGVDSTLKIQPAKLEDSAVYLCASSLGLGAGNEQFFGPGTRLTVL.